Included here is one T cell receptor beta chain sequence, with context. Its antigen is undetermined. The data were obtained in a study of cytomegalovirus exposure and HLA in healthy donors. Findings and limits, study-wide: Among the CMV-associated chains, a few were confirmed in vitro as specific for CMV antigens.

Germline CDR1 is MNHNS and CDR2 is SASEGT. The V end was cut by 10 bases, the J end by 8 bases, with 24 bases between. The CDR3 spans 15 residues. Data came from immunoSEQ multiplex PCR; TCRdb stores just in-frame clones and leaves some out. Seen here are more than 85,000 clones, about 92% observed once, and the top ten hold 1.5% to 2%. The J gene is TRBJ1-5, the V gene TRBV6-1; tentative D call: TRBD1 (5 bases). The TCR sequence derives from a woman under 30 in good health and CMV-seronegative. Sequencing input: PBMCs. CDR3 in DNA: TGTGCCACCAAGATGGGCAGGGCGGCCCTTAAGCCCCAGCATTTT. It specifies CATKMGRAALKPQHF.